The clone carrying this TCR beta chain was detected only once. The data originate from a study of OX40 agonist ivuxolimab in advanced cancers. As for the study in general: The dose-escalation cohort had hepatocellular carcinoma, melanoma, renal cell or head and neck cancer.

Germline V lookup: CDR1 SGHVS, CDR2 FQNEAQ. Trimming pared 5 bases from V and 0 bases from J, leaving 13 bases between. This CDR3 contains 15 residues. Sequencing used immunoSEQ multiplex PCR; TCRdb keeps in-frame clones, though not all of them. The profile covers about 37,000 clones, with about 72% appearing a single time and around 20% taken by the ten largest. This clonotype was obtained from an adult with an advanced solid tumor such as melanoma, head and neck, liver or kidney cancer. J is TRBJ2-5 and V is TRBV7-8, with D possibly being TRBD1 or TRBD2 (6 bases each). The specimen comprised CD4+ or CD8+ T cells sorted from blood, sampled in a trial of the OX40 agonist ivuxolimab. In DNA form, the CDR3 reads TGTGCCAGCAGCCCGGGGGCGAAGTACCAAGAGACCCAGTACTTC. This sequence encodes CASSPGAKYQETQYF.